This T cell receptor (beta chain) is drawn from a study of blood T cell repertoires in COVID-19. About the study: Samples representing acute and convalescent COVID-19 were sourced from the United States, Italy and Spain. The cDNA or gDNA used as material had been derived from T cells, B-cell-depleted T cells, or PBMCs.

The CDR3 is 11 amino acids. V gave up 4 bases and J gave up 4 bases, with 5 bases separating them. Per the germline V gene, CDR1 is SQVTM and CDR2 is ANQGSEA. In the original analysis: Nucleated cell counts were estimated from reference gene primer amplification. Profiling relied on immunoSEQ multiplex PCR, and the TCRdb table lists in-frame clones only, not all of them. Clonal size and the V and J genes are those of that table, whereas D and trimming came from the DNA. The table has under 150,000 clones, more than 70% seen once. Sequenced material: peripheral blood. The V call is TRBV29-1, the J call TRBJ2-1, with D hard to call. The clonotype was recovered from a human donor in a cohort sampled during active COVID-19. This chain's CDR3 is CSVGGYNEQFF. The DNA for the CDR3 is TGCAGCGTTGGCGGATACAATGAGCAGTTCTTC.